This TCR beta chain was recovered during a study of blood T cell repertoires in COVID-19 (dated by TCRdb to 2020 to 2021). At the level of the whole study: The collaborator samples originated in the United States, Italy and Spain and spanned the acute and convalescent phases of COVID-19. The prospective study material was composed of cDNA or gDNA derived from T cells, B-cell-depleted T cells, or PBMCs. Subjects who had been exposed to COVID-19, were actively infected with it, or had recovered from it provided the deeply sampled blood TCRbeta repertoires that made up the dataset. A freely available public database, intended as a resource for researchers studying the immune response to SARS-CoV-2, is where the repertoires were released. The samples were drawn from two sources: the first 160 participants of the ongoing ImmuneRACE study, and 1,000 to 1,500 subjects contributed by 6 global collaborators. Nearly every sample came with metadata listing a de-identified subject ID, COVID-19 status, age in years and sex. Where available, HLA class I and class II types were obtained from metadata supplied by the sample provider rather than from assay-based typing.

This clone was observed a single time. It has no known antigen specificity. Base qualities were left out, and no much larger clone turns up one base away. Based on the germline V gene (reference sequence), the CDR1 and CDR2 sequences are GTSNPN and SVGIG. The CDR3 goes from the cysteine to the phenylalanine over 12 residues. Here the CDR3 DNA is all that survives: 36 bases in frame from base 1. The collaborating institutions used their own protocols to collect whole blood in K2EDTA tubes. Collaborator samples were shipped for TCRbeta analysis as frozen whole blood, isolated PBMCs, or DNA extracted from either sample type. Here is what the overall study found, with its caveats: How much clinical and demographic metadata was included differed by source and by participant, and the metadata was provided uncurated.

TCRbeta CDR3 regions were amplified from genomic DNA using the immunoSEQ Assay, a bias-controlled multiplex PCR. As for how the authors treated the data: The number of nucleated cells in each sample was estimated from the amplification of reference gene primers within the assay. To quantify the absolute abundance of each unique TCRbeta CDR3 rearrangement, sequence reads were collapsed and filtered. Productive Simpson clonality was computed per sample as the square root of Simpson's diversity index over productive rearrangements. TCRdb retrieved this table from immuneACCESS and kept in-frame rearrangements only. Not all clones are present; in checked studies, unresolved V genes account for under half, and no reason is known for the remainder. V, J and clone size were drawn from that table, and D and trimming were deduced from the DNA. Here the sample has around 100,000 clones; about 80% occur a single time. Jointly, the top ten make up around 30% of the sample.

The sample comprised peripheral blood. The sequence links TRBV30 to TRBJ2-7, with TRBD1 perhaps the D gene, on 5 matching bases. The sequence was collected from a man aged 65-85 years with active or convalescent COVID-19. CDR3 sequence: CAFLLQGYEQYF. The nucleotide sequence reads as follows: TGTGCTTTCCTCCTTCAGGGCTACGAGCAGTACTTC.